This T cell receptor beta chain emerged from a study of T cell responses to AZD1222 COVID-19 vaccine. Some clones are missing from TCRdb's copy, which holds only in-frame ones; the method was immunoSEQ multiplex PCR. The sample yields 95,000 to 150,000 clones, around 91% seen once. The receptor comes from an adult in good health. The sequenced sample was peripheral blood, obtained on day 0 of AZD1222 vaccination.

For the CDR3, the DNA is TGTGCCAGCTCACCAATGGCGAACAGGGATCAGCCCCAGCATTTT. Protein: CASSPMANRDQPQHF. The chain links TRBV18 to TRBJ1-5; D may be TRBD1 (6 bases). This CDR3 has 15 amino acids. The germline V gene encodes CDR1 KGHSH and CDR2 LQKENI. V was clipped by 2 bases and J by 5 bases, with 13 bases between them.